This TCR beta chain is drawn from a study of blood T cell repertoires in COVID-19. With 1 base removed from V and 4 bases from J, the gap between germline ends came to 16 bases. The CDR3 has 15 amino acids. Germline V lookup: CDR1 SQVTM, CDR2 ANQGSEA. The protocol was immunoSEQ multiplex PCR, while the TCRdb copy is restricted to in-frame clones and leaves out a portion. The profile covers over 95,000 clones, with 70% to 90% appearing a single time and approximately 3.6% taken by the ten largest. The genes are TRBV29-1 and TRBJ2-5; D not resolved. The source is a man aged 35-49 years with acute or convalescent COVID-19. What was sequenced was peripheral blood. The CDR3 spells CSVEVDSTGPETQYF. The CDR3 coding sequence is TGCAGCGTTGAAGTGGATTCTACTGGGCCAGAGACCCAGTACTTC.